What follows is one T cell receptor (beta chain) and its context. The V segment lost 3 bases and the J segment 3 bases; nucleotides outside the gene matches: 8. The CDR3 is 15 residues long. Germline V CDR1 and CDR2: MDHEN, SYDVKM. The entry originates in a study of T cell changes during pregnancy in multiple sclerosis. Sequencing used immunoSEQ multiplex PCR; TCRdb keeps in-frame clones, though not all of them. The table lists about 30,000 clones, around 89% of them singletons. This chain connects TRBV28 to TRBJ2-7; TRBD2 aligns across 7 bases. The specimen was CD4+ T cells from peripheral blood mononuclear cells, collected in the first trimester of pregnancy. This receptor was obtained from a female donor in good health, enrolled as a control in a pregnancy study. The chain's CDR3 is CASSFSGTISYEQYF. Here the CDR3 DNA reads TGTGCCAGCAGTTTCTCCGGGACTATAAGCTACGAGCAGTACTTC.